The 3 T cell receptor beta chains given below trace back to one sample, sequenced in a study of cytomegalovirus exposure and HLA in healthy donors. Vbeta (60) and Jbeta (13) primers were used in the PCR. Using immunoSEQ multiplex PCR, the repertoire was profiled, and TCRdb retains in-frame clones only, with some absent. The sample shows approximately 190,000 clones, around four fifths of them seen only once. Input material: PBMCs. Source of these receptors: a woman aged 18-29 years in good health and CMV-seronegative.

V and J are TRBV4-2 and TRBJ1-1, with 7 nucleotides matching TRBD1. Germline lookup yields CDR1 LGHNA and CDR2 YNFKEQ. This CDR3 region has 16 residues. The J segment lost 4 bases and the V segment lost 4 bases, leaving 12 bases of the junction unmatched. Written as DNA, the CDR3 is TGTGCCAGCAGCCGAAATTTAGGGACAGCAAGCACTGAAGCTTTCTTT. Translating gives CASSRNLGTASTEAFF.

CDR3 DNA: TGTGCCAGCAGTGGTGACAGGGAAAAAGGTAGCAATCAGCCCCAGCATTTT. Encoded protein: CASSGDREKGSNQPQHF. The chain recombines TRBV2 with TRBJ1-5, with TRBD1 matching 7 bases. The J segment lost 0 bases and the V segment lost 4 bases, leaving 9 bases of the junction unmatched. This CDR3 is 17 amino acids long. Germline V CDR1 and CDR2: SNHLY, FYNNEI.

V gene TRBV28 combines with J gene TRBJ2-6, with 8 bases fitting TRBD1. The J segment lost 0 bases and the V segment lost 5 bases, leaving 9 bases of the junction unmatched. CDR1 and CDR2 (germline): MDHEN, SYDVKM. This CDR3 has 18 amino acids. The chain's CDR3 is CASSGRQGTSSGANVLTF. In DNA, the CDR3 is TGTGCCAGCAGTGGAAGACAGGGGACGAGCTCTGGGGCCAACGTCCTGACTTTC.